The 13 T cell receptor beta chains below were found in one sample sequenced in a study of blood T cell repertoires in COVID-19. The data were produced by immunoSEQ multiplex PCR, yet TCRdb's version contains in-frame clones alone and is incomplete. The data contain about 360,000 clones, around 86% of them seen just once; the ten biggest clones take up approximately 2.9%. The source material was peripheral blood. The receptors originated from a human donor in a cohort sampled during active COVID-19.

The chain is built from TRBV3-1 (or the pseudogene TRBV3-2) and TRBJ1-2, with D perhaps TRBD1 (5 bases). V lost 8 bases to trimming and J lost 10 bases, with 14 bases between them. The germline CDR1 and CDR2 sequences are LGHDT and YNNKEL (reference sequence). The CDR3 is made up of 11 amino acids. CDR3 region: CASYRGGDYTF. Written as DNA, the CDR3 is TGTGCCAGCTATCGGGGGGGAGACTACACCTTC.

J is TRBJ2-1 and V is TRBV11-3; TRBD1 might be the D (5 bases). The CDR3 loop spans 15 amino acids. Per the germline V gene, CDR1 is SGHNT and CDR2 is YENEEA. V was trimmed by 5 bases and J by 9 bases, leaving 20 bases between them. The chain's CDR3 is CASSVQGRDAGEQFF. The CDR3 nucleotides are TGTGCCAGCAGCGTTCAGGGTAGGGATGCCGGTGAGCAGTTCTTC.

The table lists this clone with a few counts. The chain couples TRBV9 to TRBJ1-2; no clear D. From germline, CDR1 is SGDLS and CDR2 YYNGEE. The CDR3 runs 15 residues. V lost 3 bases to trimming and J lost 0 bases, with 12 bases between them. The DNA for the CDR3 is TGTGCCAGCAGCGCCGTACAGATAGCTAACTATGGCTACACCTTC. Residues: CASSAVQIANYGYTF.

Note on this clone: The same CDR3 can be traced to other DNA sequences in this sample. The CDR3 is CASSQGPDQPQHF. The CDR3, as DNA: TGTGCCAGCAGCCAAGGGCCCGATCAGCCCCAGCATTTT. V gene TRBV3-1 (or the pseudogene TRBV3-2) combines with J gene TRBJ1-5, with no clear D. V was clipped by 1 base and J by 5 bases, with 6 bases between them. This CDR3 spans 13 amino acids. CDR1 is LGHDT, CDR2 YNNKEL, per germline (reference sequence).

The V call is TRBV6-1, the J call TRBJ2-1; 10 nucleotides match TRBD2. The CDR3 is 16 residues long. Trimming at V came to 2 bases and at J to 7 bases, leaving 8 bases not matched to a gene. Germline CDR1 is MNHNS and CDR2 is SASEGT. The CDR3 DNA reads as TGTGCCAGCAGTGAACAGCGGGGGGGCCTTAGGAATGAGCAGTTCTTC. Translation: CASSEQRGGLRNEQFF.

The chain links TRBV30 to TRBJ1-6; TRBD1 is a possible D gene (5 bases). This CDR3 is 14 amino acids long. Trimming removed 3 bases at V and 7 bases at J, with 13 bases between. Per the germline V gene, CDR1 is GTSNPN and CDR2 is SVGIG (reference sequence). The CDR3 DNA reads TGTGCCTGGAGCCGGGACTTGGGCAATTCACCCCTCCACTTT. It yields the protein CAWSRDLGNSPLHF. The whole variable domain, filled in from reference TRBV30 and TRBJ1-6, reads SQTIHQWPATLVQPVGSPLSLECTVEGTSNPNLYWYRQAAGRGLQLLFYSVGIGQISSEVPQNLSASRPQDRQFILSSKKLLLSDSGFYLCAWSRDLGNSPLHFGNGTRLTVT.

V is TRBV7-8 and J is TRBJ2-1, with 9 bases fitting TRBD1. Germline values: CDR1 SGHVS, CDR2 FQNEAQ. J gave up 8 bases and V 5 bases, and 31 bases lay outside the gene matches. The CDR3 covers 22 residues. The CDR3, as DNA: TGTGCCAGCAGCCATAAATTTAAACCGGGACAGGGTGAGGGGTACGAGGGCGATGAGCAGTTCTTC. This encodes CASSHKFKPGQGEGYEGDEQFF.

V is TRBV6-1 and J is TRBJ1-1; maybe TRBD1 (6 bases). V dropped 2 bases and J dropped 3 bases, with 13 bases sitting between them. This CDR3 spans 15 amino acids. The germline gives CDR1 MNHNS, CDR2 SASEGT. CDR3 protein: CASSENRDGDTEAFF. The CDR3, as DNA: TGTGCCAGCAGTGAAAACAGGGATGGGGACACTGAAGCTTTCTTT.

The genes are TRBV11-3 and TRBJ2-1, with D perhaps TRBD2 (6 bases). The CDR3 is 14 amino acids. Trimming left V 0 bases short and J 9 bases short, with 12 bases between. From germline, CDR1 is SGHNT and CDR2 YENEEA. The CDR3 nucleotides read TGTGCCAGCAGCTTAGATCCTCGGACTACTGAGCAGTTCTTC. It is translated as CASSLDPRTTEQFF.

V usage is TRBV7-9 and J usage is TRBJ1-2, with TRBD1 identical over 8 bases. Unmatched junction bases numbered 6, after V lost 5 bases and J lost 7 bases. The CDR3 loop spans 13 amino acids. From germline, CDR1 is SEHNR and CDR2 FQNEAQ (reference sequence). This CDR3 is CASSPPGGGGYTF. The CDR3 nucleotides read TGTGCCAGCAGCCCCCCAGGGGGCGGTGGCTACACCTTC.

CDR3 DNA sequence: TGTGCCAGCAGTGAAAGGACAGGGGTGGTAGATACGCAGTATTTT. Translation: CASSERTGVVDTQYF. The rearrangement joins TRBV2 to TRBJ2-3, with TRBD1 matching over 9 bases. Losses at the gene ends were 2 bases for V and 5 bases for J; bases not matched to a gene: 5. The CDR3 is made up of 15 amino acids. The germline V gene encodes CDR1 SNHLY and CDR2 FYNNEI.

V is TRBV30 and J is TRBJ2-1; 8 bases fit TRBD2. The CDR3 runs to 15 residues. V shed 6 bases, J shed 0 bases, and the junction held 7 bases outside the gene matches. Germline V gene sequence: CDR1 GTSNPN, CDR2 SVGIG (reference sequence). The CDR3 sequence: CACSRLAISYNEQFF. The CDR3 nucleotides read TGTGCCTGCTCGCGACTAGCGATCTCCTACAATGAGCAGTTCTTC.

This clone was observed a few times. The CDR3 DNA is TGTGCCAGCAGCCAAGTAAGCCTAGCGGGACAAGAGACCCAGTACTTC. Its protein is CASSQVSLAGQETQYF. The rearrangement joins TRBV3-1 (or the pseudogene TRBV3-2) to TRBJ2-5; 9 bases map to TRBD2. V dropped 1 base and J dropped 2; count of bases not matched to a gene: 5. Germline assignment: CDR1 LGHDT and CDR2 YNNKEL (reference sequence). The CDR3 is 16 amino acids.